This is a list of T cell receptor beta chains from one sample in a study of T cells in Graves' hyperthyroidism and ophthalmopathy. TCRdb ran MiXCR on the multiplex PCR reads and lists one entry per CDR3 protein. The sample records some 140,000 distinct CDR3 sequences, roughly 23% being singletons. The specimen sequenced was blood. Receptor source: a woman between 45 and 65 years old with Graves' hyperthyroidism that later progressed to Graves' ophthalmopathy. Each CDR3 is given with its conserved first and last residue. A D gene is named only where the DNA matches it firmly. Size values are once, few and many counts, or a class for expanded clones, and some rows have none.

D gene	J gene	V gene	clone size	CDR3 protein	CDR3 DNA
-	TRBJ2-7	TRBV5-5	many	CASSPGAGTTYEQYF	TGTGCCAGCAGCCCTGGGGCAGGGACAACCTACGAGCAGTACTTC
-	TRBJ2-7	TRBV28	many	CASSLTGVAYEQYF	TGTGCCAGCAGTTTAACGGGAGTTGCCTACGAGCAGTACTTC
TRBD2	TRBJ2-2	TRBV6-1	-	CASSEKGSGSSTGELFF	TGTGCCAGCAGTGAAAAGGGTAGCGGGAGTAGTACCGGGGAGCTGTTTTTT
-	TRBJ2-1	TRBV29-1	-	CSVESKSSYNEQFF	TGCAGCGTTGAAAGTAAAAGCTCCTACAATGAGCAGTTCTTC
-	TRBJ2-7	TRBV2	-	CASRLALSYEQYF	TGTGCCAGCAGGCTAGCGCTCTCCTACGAGCAGTACTTC
TRBD2	TRBJ2-7	TRBV11-2	many	CASSVGLAGDEQYF	TGTGCCAGCAGCGTGGGACTAGCGGGAGACGAGCAGTACTTC
TRBD2	TRBJ2-7	TRBV12-3/TRBV12-4	many	CASSLRTSGILSHEQYF	TGTGCCAGCAGTTTAAGGACTAGCGGGATCCTAAGCCACGAGCAGTACTTC
TRBD2	TRBJ2-1	TRBV3-1	once	CASSQNGAGGRYNEQFF	TGTGCCAGCAGCCAAAATGGGGCGGGAGGGCGGTACAATGAGCAGTTCTTC
-	TRBJ2-7	TRBV27	-	CASSALLGGEQYF	TGTGCCAGCAGTGCGTTGCTTGGTGGCGAGCAGTACTTC
-	TRBJ1-2	TRBV5-4	-	CASSLSSPGLYGYTF	TGTGCCAGCAGCTTGTCCTCTCCGGGTCTCTATGGCTACACCTTC
-	TRBJ2-7	TRBV27	-	CASSLNRALYEQYF	TGTGCCAGCAGTTTAAACAGGGCCCTCTACGAGCAGTACTTC
-	TRBJ2-1	TRBV18	many	CASSSFKGNAPNEQFF	TGTGCCAGCTCGTCCTTTAAGGGTAACGCTCCCAATGAGCAGTTCTTC
-	TRBJ1-1	TRBV20-1	many	CSARGDMNTEAFF	TGCAGTGCTAGAGGGGACATGAACACTGAAGCTTTCTTT
TRBD1	TRBJ1-3	TRBV6-5	-	CASSYSDRGGNTIYF	TGTGCCAGCAGTTACTCTGACAGGGGTGGAAACACCATATATTTT
TRBD1	TRBJ1-2	TRBV28	many	CASSFPLGTGTGYTF	TGTGCCAGCAGTTTTCCCCTTGGGACAGGGACTGGCTACACCTTC
TRBD2	TRBJ2-7	TRBV19	-	CASSTSGSVYEQYF	TGTGCCAGTAGCACTAGCGGGAGCGTGTACGAGCAGTACTTC
TRBD2	TRBJ2-3	TRBV5-6	few	CASNPRRAGGRTDTQYF	TGTGCCAGCAACCCCAGAAGGGCGGGAGGGCGTACAGATACGCAGTATTTT
-	TRBJ1-2	TRBV3-1	many	CASSPLGQQLYGYTF	TGTGCCAGCAGCCCGTTGGGGCAGCAACTCTATGGCTACACCTTC
TRBD2	TRBJ2-1	TRBV28	many	CASSMGGEDFNEQFF	TGTGCCAGCAGTATGGGGGGGGAAGACTTCAATGAGCAGTTCTTC
-	TRBJ1-3	TRBV15	once	CATSRTRSTGNTIYF	TGTGCCACCAGCAGAACTCGGAGCACTGGAAACACCATATATTTT
-	TRBJ1-1	TRBV14	many	CASSPGLPGDTEAFF	TGTGCCAGCAGCCCAGGACTTCCTGGGGACACTGAAGCTTTCTTT
TRBD1	TRBJ2-6	TRBV6-1	few	CASTSGTGSSGANVLTF	TGTGCCAGCACCTCCGGGACAGGGTCCTCTGGGGCCAACGTCCTGACTTTC
TRBD2	TRBJ2-3	TRBV7-9	many	CASSRQGGAQDTQYF	TGTGCCAGCAGCCGCCAGGGAGGGGCCCAAGATACGCAGTATTTT
-	TRBJ2-1	TRBV2	many	CASSAGPPPYNEQFF	TGTGCCAGCAGTGCGGGACCACCGCCATACAATGAGCAGTTCTTC
-	TRBJ1-4	TRBV4-1	-	CASSQEGQVREKLFF	TGCGCCAGCAGCCAAGAGGGCCAGGTTCGGGAAAAACTGTTTTTT
TRBD2	TRBJ2-7	TRBV30	many	CAWSVLAGGTYEQYF	TGTGCCTGGAGTGTACTAGCGGGAGGGACCTACGAGCAGTACTTC
TRBD2	TRBJ2-1	TRBV6-1	many	CASIKKLAAYNEQFF	TGTGCCAGCATAAAAAAACTAGCGGCCTACAATGAGCAGTTCTTC
-	TRBJ2-5	TRBV20-1	-	CSAREPGTETQYF	TGCAGTGCTAGAGAACCAGGGACAGAGACCCAGTACTTC
-	TRBJ1-2	TRBV20-1	few	CSARGLGYGYTF	TGCAGTGCCCGGGGCCTGGGCTATGGCTACACCTTC
-	TRBJ2-7	TRBV2	many	CASSEGSYGVAEQYF	TGTGCCAGCAGTGAAGGTAGCTACGGGGTTGCCGAGCAGTACTTC
-	TRBJ1-3	TRBV19	-	CASTSRHPRNTIYF	TGTGCCAGTACCAGCAGACACCCGAGAAACACCATATATTTT
TRBD1	TRBJ1-5	TRBV28	many	CASSPQRTGPLGNQPQHF	TGTGCCAGCAGTCCACAACGGACAGGGCCTTTGGGCAATCAGCCCCAGCATTTT
-	TRBJ1-2	TRBV2	many	CASSDDGPRGYGYTF	TGTGCCAGCAGTGACGACGGACCGCGCGGCTATGGCTACACCTTC
TRBD2	TRBJ2-1	TRBV7-9	few	CASSPSGRLAGGPGNEQFF	TGTGCCAGCAGCCCTTCGGGACGTCTAGCGGGAGGGCCCGGCAATGAGCAGTTCTTC
-	TRBJ1-1	TRBV13	many	CASSFRENTEAFF	TGTGCCAGCAGCTTCAGGGAGAACACTGAAGCTTTCTTT
-	TRBJ2-3	TRBV7-2	many	CASSLGQRPTDTQYF	TGTGCCAGCAGCTTAGGGCAGAGACCCACAGATACGCAGTATTTT
-	TRBJ1-2	TRBV28	many	CASSFGAAGYTF	TGTGCCAGCAGTTTCGGGGCAGCTGGCTACACCTTC
-	TRBJ1-5	TRBV2	many	CASRKSGGLGSNQPQHF	TGTGCCAGCAGAAAAAGCGGGGGGCTAGGAAGCAATCAGCCCCAGCATTTT
TRBD1	TRBJ2-4	TRBV28	many	CASNYRGSAKNIQYF	TGTGCCAGCAATTACAGGGGTTCGGCCAAAAACATTCAGTACTTC
-	TRBJ2-1	TRBV6-2/TRBV6-3	few	CASSYSRGGGEQFF	TGTGCCAGCAGTTACTCGAGGGGGGGCGGTGAGCAGTTCTTC
TRBD2	TRBJ2-1	TRBV11-2	many	CASSPTSGNKGEQFF	TGTGCCAGCAGCCCCACTAGCGGGAACAAAGGTGAGCAGTTCTTC
-	TRBJ1-2	TRBV20-1	many	CSARDNLDRYGYTF	TGCAGTGCTAGAGATAATCTGGACCGTTATGGCTACACCTTC
-	TRBJ2-1	TRBV7-9	-	CASSPPNNEQFF	TGTGCCAGCAGCCCTCCCAACAATGAGCAGTTCTTC
TRBD2	TRBJ2-3	TRBV28	-	CASSQTSGITDTQYF	TGTGCCAGCAGCCAAACTAGCGGTATAACAGATACGCAGTATTTT
-	TRBJ1-2	TRBV12-3/TRBV12-4	many	CASSPQGYGYTF	TGTGCCAGCAGTCCACAGGGATATGGCTACACCTTC
-	TRBJ1-1	TRBV9	many	CASSVRSQTEAFF	TGTGCCAGCAGCGTACGAAGTCAGACTGAAGCTTTCTTT
TRBD1	TRBJ1-5	TRBV6-2/TRBV6-3	many	CASSYGQGFRQPQHF	TGTGCCAGCAGTTACGGACAGGGGTTCCGTCAGCCCCAGCATTTT
-	TRBJ2-7	TRBV6-1	many	CASGRLRGYEQYF	TGTGCCAGCGGTAGATTAAGGGGCTACGAGCAGTACTTC
-	TRBJ1-1	TRBV28	once	CASSLTGASEAFF	TGTGCCAGCAGTTTAACGGGGGCTTCTGAAGCTTTCTTT
TRBD2	TRBJ2-1	TRBV6-1	-	CASSGLGLAGGEQFF	TGTGCCAGCAGTGGCCTCGGACTAGCGGGAGGTGAGCAGTTCTTC
TRBD1	TRBJ2-1	TRBV20-1	many	CSARKGAGSSYNEQFF	TGCAGTGCTAGGAAGGGGGCAGGGAGCTCCTACAATGAGCAGTTCTTC
-	TRBJ2-7	TRBV12-3/TRBV12-4	-	CASSLATGTDYEQYF	TGTGCCAGCAGTTTAGCGACCGGGACTGATTACGAGCAGTACTTC
-	TRBJ2-4	TRBV27	few	CASSLSPLGIQYF	TGTGCCAGCAGTTTATCCCCCCTCGGCATTCAGTACTTC
TRBD2	TRBJ2-5	TRBV7-9	-	CASSSGLAGNTETQYF	TGTGCCAGCAGCTCCGGACTAGCGGGAAATACGGAGACCCAGTACTTC
-	TRBJ2-1	TRBV6-2/TRBV6-3	-	CASSYRGGGGGEQFF	TGTGCCAGCAGTTACCGAGGGGGAGGGGGAGGTGAGCAGTTCTTC
-	TRBJ2-1	TRBV6-1	-	CASSEDWYNEQFF	TGTGCCAGCAGTGAAGACTGGTACAATGAGCAGTTCTTC
TRBD2	TRBJ2-3	TRBV7-9	many	CASSLGAGAPSTDTQYF	TGTGCCAGCAGCTTAGGGGCGGGAGCCCCCAGCACAGATACGCAGTATTTT
-	TRBJ1-2	TRBV19	many	CASSTATGRHYGYTF	TGTGCCAGTAGTACCGCCACGGGACGGCACTATGGCTACACCTTC
TRBD1	TRBJ1-1	TRBV30	many	CAWTMTGLSEAFF	TGTGCCTGGACCATGACAGGGCTATCTGAAGCTTTCTTT
-	TRBJ1-4	TRBV9	once	CASSAQTDREKLFF	TGTGCCAGCAGCGCCCAGACGGACCGTGAAAAACTGTTTTTT